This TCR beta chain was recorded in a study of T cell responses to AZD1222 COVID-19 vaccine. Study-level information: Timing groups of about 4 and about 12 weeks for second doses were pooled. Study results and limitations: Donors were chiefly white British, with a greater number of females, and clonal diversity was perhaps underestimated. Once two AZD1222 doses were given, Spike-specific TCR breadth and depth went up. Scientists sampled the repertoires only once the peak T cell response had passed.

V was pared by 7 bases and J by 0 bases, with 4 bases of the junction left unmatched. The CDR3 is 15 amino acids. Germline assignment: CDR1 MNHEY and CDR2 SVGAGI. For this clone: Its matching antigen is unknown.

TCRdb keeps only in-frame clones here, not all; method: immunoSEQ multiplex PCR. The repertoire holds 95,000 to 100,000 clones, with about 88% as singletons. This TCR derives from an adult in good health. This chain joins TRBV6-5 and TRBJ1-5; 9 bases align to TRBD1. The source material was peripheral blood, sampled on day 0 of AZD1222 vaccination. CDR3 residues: CASTRTGVSNQPQHF. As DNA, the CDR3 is TGTGCCAGCACGAGGACAGGGGTTAGCAATCAGCCCCAGCATTTT.